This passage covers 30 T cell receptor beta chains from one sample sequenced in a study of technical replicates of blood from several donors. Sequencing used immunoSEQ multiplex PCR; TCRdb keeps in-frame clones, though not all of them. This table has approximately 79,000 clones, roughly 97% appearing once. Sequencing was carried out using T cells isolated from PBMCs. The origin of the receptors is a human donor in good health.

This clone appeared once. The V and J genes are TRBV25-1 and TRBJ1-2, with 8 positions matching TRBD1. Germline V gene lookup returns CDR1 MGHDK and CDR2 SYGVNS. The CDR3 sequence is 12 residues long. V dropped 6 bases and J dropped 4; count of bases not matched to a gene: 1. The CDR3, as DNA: TGTGCCAGCAGCACAGGGGGCTATGGCTACACCTTC. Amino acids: CASSTGGYGYTF.

CDR3 sequence reads: CASSDSSRDSTDTQYF. The CDR3 DNA reads TGTGCCAGCAGCGACTCCTCCCGGGACAGTACAGATACGCAGTATTTT. The chain employs TRBV9 and TRBJ2-3; the match to TRBD1 covers 7 bases. Germline loops: CDR1 SGDLS, CDR2 YYNGEE. The CDR3 loop spans 16 amino acids. The J segment lost 3 bases and the V segment lost 3 bases, leaving 10 bases of the junction unmatched.

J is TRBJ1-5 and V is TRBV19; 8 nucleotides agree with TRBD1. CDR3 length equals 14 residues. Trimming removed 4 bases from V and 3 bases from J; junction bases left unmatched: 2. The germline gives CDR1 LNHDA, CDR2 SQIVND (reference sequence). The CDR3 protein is CASSRTGYNQPQHF. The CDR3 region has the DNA TGTGCCAGTAGTAGGACAGGGTACAATCAGCCCCAGCATTTT.

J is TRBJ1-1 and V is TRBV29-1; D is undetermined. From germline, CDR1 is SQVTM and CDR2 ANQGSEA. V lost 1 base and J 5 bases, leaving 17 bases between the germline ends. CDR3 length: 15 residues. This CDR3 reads CSVEGVGVGYTEAFF. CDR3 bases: TGCAGCGTTGAAGGGGTGGGCGTGGGTTATACTGAAGCTTTCTTT.

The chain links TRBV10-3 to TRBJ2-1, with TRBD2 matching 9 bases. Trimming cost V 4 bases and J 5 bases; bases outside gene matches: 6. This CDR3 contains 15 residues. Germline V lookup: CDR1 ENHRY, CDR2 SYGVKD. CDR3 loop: CAISGFSGRHNEQFF. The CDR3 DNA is TGTGCCATCAGTGGGTTTAGCGGGAGACACAATGAGCAGTTCTTC.

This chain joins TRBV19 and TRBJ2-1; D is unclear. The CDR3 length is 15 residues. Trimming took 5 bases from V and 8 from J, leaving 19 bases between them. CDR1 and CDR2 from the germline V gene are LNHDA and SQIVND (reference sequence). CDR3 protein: CASSLMETVFHEQFF. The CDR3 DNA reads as TGTGCCAGTAGTCTAATGGAGACCGTGTTCCATGAGCAGTTCTTC.

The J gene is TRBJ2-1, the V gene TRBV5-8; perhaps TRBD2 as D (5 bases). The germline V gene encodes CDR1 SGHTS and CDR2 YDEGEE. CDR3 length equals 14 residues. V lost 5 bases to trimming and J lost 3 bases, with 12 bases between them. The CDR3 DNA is TGTGCCAGCAGAGAGGACTGGAACTACAATGAGCAGTTCTTC. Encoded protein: CASREDWNYNEQFF.

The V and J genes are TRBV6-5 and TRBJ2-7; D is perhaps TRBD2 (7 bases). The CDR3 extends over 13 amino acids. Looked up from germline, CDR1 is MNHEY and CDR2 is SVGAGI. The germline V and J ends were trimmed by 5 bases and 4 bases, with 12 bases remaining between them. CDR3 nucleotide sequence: TGTGCCAGCAGTCGGGGGGCGGATTACGAGCAGTACTTC. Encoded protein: CASSRGADYEQYF.

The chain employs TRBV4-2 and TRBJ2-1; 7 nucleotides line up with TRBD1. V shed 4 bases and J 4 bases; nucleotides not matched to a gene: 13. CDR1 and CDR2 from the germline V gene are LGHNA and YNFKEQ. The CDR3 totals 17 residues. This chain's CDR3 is CASSPQTGQVAYNEQFF. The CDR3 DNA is TGTGCCAGCAGCCCCCAGACAGGACAGGTCGCGTACAATGAGCAGTTCTTC.

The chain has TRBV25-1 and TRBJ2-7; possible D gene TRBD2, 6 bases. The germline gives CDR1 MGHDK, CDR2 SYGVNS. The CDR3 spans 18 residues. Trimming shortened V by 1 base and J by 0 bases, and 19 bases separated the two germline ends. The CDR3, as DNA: TGTGCCAGCAGTGAATGGATTTCGCGGGATAAAAGCTCCTACGAGCAGTACTTC. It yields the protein CASSEWISRDKSSYEQYF.

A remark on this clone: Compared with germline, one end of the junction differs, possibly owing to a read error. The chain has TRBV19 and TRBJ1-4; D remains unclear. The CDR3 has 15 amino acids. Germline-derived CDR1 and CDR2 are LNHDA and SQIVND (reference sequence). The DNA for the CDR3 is TGTGCCAGTAGTCTAGAGGGCCTATCTAATGAAAAACTGTTTTTT. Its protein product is CASSLEGLSNEKLFF.

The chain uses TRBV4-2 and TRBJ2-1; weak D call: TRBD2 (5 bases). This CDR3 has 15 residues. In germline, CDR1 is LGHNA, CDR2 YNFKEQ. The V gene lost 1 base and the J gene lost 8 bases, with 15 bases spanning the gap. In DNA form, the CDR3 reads TGTGCCAGCAGCCAAGGAGGGCTAGAGGCTTATGAGCAGTTCTTC. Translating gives CASSQGGLEAYEQFF.

The CDR3 reads CAISESTGVHGYTF. The CDR3 bases are TGTGCCATCAGTGAGTCGACGGGGGTCCATGGCTACACCTTC. The gene calls are TRBV10-3 and TRBJ1-2, with a tentative D call TRBD1 (5 bases). V gave up 0 bases and J gave up 6 bases, with 11 bases separating them. CDR3 length: 14 residues. CDR1 ENHRY and CDR2 SYGVKD come from the germline V gene.

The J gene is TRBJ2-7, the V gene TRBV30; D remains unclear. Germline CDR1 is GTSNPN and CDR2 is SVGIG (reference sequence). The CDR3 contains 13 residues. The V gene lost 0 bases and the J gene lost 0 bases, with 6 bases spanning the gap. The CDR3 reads CAWSVADSYEQYF. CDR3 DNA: TGTGCCTGGAGTGTTGCGGACTCCTACGAGCAGTACTTC.

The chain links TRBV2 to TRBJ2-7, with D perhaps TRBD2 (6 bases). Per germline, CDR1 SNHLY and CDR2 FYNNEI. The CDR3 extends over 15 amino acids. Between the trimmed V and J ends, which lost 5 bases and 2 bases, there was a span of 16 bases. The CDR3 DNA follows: TGTGCCAGCAGTTCGTATGGTAGCGGAGCCTACGAGCAGTACTTC. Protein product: CASSSYGSGAYEQYF.

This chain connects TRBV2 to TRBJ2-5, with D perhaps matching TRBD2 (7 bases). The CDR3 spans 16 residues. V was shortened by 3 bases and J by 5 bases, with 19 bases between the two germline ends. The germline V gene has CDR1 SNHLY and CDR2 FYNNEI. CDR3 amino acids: CASSDVFPGGAETQYF. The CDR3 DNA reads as TGTGCCAGCAGTGACGTTTTTCCGGGGGGCGCGGAGACCCAGTACTTC.

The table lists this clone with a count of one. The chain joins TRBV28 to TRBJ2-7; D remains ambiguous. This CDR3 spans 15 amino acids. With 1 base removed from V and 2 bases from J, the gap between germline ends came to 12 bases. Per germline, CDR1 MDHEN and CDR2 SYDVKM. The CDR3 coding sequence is TGTGCCAGCAGTTTATATTCAGGTTCCACCTACGAGCAGTACTTC. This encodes CASSLYSGSTYEQYF.

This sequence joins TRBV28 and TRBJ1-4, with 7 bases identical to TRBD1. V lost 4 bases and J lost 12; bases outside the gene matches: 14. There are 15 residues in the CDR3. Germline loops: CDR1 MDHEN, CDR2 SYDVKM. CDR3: CASSSPGQYPRELFF. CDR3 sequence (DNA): TGTGCCAGCAGTTCCCCGGGACAGTACCCGAGGGAACTGTTTTTT.

The CDR3 region is CAWSHSGSIYEQYF. The CDR3 nucleotides are TGTGCCTGGAGTCATAGCGGGAGTATTTACGAGCAGTACTTC. The rearrangement links TRBV30 to TRBJ2-7; the match to TRBD2 covers 9 bases. Germline assignment: CDR1 GTSNPN and CDR2 SVGIG (reference sequence). CDR3 length equals 14 residues. V lost 2 bases, J lost 4 bases, and 6 bases stayed unmatched. The variable domain in full, with the rest retrieved from reference TRBV30 and TRBJ2-7, is SQTIHQWPATLVQPVGSPLSLECTVEGTSNPNLYWYRQAAGRGLQLLFYSVGIGQISSEVPQNLSASRPQDRQFILSSKKLLLSDSGFYLCAWSHSGSIYEQYFGPGTRLTVT.

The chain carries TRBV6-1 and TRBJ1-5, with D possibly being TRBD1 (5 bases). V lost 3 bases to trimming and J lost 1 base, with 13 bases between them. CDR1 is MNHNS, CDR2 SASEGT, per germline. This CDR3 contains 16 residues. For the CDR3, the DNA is TGTGCCAGCAGTGATTTGTCAGGGCCAAGCAATCAGCCCCAGCATTTT. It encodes CASSDLSGPSNQPQHF.

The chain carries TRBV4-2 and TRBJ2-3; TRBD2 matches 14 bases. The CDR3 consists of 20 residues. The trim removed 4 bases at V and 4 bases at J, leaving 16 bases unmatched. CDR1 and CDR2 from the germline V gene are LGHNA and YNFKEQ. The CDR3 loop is CASSRNERLAGGAGADTQYF. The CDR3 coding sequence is TGTGCCAGCAGCCGGAATGAGAGACTAGCGGGAGGGGCGGGAGCAGATACGCAGTATTTT.

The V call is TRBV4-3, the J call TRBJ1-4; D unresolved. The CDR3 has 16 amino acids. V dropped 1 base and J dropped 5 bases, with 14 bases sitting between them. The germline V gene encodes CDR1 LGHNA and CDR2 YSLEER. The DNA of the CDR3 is TGCGCCAGCAGCCAAGTGGGCCAGTTGCCAAATGAAAAACTGTTTTTT. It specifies CASSQVGQLPNEKLFF.

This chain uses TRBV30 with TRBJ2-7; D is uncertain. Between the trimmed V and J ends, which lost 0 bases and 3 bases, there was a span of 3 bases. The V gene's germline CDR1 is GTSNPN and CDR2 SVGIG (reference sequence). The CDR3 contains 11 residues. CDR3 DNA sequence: TGTGCCTGGAGTGTACACTACGAGCAGTACTTC. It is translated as CAWSVHYEQYF.

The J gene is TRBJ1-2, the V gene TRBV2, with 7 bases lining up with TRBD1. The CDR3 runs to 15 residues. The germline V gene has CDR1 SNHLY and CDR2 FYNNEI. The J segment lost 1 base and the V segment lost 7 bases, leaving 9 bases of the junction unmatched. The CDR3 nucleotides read TGTGCCAGCATCCCCCGGGACAGCATTAACTATGGCTACACCTTC. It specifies CASIPRDSINYGYTF.

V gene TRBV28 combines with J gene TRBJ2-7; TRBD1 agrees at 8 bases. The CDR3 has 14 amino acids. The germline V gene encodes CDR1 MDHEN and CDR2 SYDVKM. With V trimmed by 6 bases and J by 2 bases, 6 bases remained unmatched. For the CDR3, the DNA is TGTGCCAGCAGGGAGCAGGGGGCCACCTACGAGCAGTACTTC. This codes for CASREQGATYEQYF.

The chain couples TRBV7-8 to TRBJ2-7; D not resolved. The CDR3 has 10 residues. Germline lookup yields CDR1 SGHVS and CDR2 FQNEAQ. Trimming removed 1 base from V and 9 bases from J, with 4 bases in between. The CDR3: CASSLDRQYF. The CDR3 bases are TGTGCCAGCAGCTTAGACAGGCAGTACTTC. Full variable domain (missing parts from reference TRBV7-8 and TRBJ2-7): GAGVSQSPRYKVAKRGQDVALRCDPISGHVSLFWYQQALGQGPEFLTYFQNEAQLDKSGLPSDRFFAERPEGSVSTLKIQRTQQEDSAVYLCASSLDRQYFGPGTRLTVT.

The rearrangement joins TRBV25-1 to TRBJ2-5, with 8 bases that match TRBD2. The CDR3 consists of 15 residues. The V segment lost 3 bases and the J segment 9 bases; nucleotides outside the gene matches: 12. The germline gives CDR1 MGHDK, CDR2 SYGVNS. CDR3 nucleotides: TGTGCCAGCAGTGACTTGGCTAGCGGGTTAGGGGCCCAGTACTTC. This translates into CASSDLASGLGAQYF.

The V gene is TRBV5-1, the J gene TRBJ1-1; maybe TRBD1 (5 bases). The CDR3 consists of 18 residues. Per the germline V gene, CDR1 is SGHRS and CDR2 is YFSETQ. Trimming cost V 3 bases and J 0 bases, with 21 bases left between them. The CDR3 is CASSYYHLQGAMNTEAFF. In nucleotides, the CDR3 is TGCGCCAGCAGCTACTACCACCTCCAAGGGGCTATGAACACTGAAGCTTTCTTT.

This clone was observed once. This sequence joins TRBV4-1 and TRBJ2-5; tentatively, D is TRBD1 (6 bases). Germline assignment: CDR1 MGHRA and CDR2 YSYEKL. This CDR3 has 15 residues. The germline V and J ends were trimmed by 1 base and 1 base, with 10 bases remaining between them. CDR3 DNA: TGCGCCAGCAGCCAAGCCGGACAGCTCCAAGAGACCCAGTACTTC. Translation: CASSQAGQLQETQYF.

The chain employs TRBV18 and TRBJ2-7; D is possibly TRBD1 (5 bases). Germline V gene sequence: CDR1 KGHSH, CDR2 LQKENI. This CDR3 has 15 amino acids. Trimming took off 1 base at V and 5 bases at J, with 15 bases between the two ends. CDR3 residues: CASSPRAGIYDEQYF. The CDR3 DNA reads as TGTGCCAGCTCACCACGAGCAGGGATATATGACGAGCAGTACTTC.